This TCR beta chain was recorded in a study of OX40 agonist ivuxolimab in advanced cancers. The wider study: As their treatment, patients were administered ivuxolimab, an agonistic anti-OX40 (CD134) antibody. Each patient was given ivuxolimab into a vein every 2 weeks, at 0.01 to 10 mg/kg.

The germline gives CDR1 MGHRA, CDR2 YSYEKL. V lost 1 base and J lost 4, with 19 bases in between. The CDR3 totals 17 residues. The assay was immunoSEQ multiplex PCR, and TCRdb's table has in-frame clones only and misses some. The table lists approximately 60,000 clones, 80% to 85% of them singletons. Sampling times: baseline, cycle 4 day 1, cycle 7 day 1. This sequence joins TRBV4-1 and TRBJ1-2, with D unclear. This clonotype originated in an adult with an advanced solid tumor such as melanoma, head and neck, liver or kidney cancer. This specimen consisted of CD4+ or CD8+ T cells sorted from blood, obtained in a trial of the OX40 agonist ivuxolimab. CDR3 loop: CASSQVRPGIRGYGYTF. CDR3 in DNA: TGCGCCAGCAGCCAAGTCCGCCCGGGGATCCGCGGCTATGGCTACACCTTC.